The table lists the clone carrying this T cell receptor beta chain with many counts. Its antigen is undetermined. Amplified material comprised TCR beta CDR3 regions derived from RNA transcripts. The workflow started with a first-round RT-PCR run with HTBI primers and then moved on to a second-round multiplex PCR. TCRdb reanalysed the multiplex PCR reads using MiXCR and keeps one entry per CDR3 protein. This sample yields 300,000 to 400,000 distinct CDR3 sequences, of which 15% to 20% are seen a single time; 2.4% belongs to the top ten. This entry is derived from a study of Graves' ophthalmopathy and Graves' hyperthyroidism. The diagnostic workup employed clinical symptoms, serum thyroxine, TRAb, thyroid ultrasound and orbital computed tomography. Study-wide results and limits: The model reached 65% to 71% sensitivity and about 72% specificity for predicting ophthalmopathy progression.

Germline V gene data show CDR1 as MNHEY and CDR2 as SVGAGI. CDR3 length: 14 residues. V was pared by 5 bases and J by 5 bases, with 12 bases between. V and J are TRBV6-5 and TRBJ2-2; no firm D call. The sequenced material came from peripheral blood. The TCR sequence derives from an adult woman with stable Graves' hyperthyroidism. The CDR3, as DNA: TGTGCCAGCAGTACCCAGATAGGTACCGGGGAGCTGTTTTTT. It codes for CASSTQIGTGELFF.